The 16 T cell receptor beta chains below come from one sample, sequenced in a study of blood T cell repertoires in COVID-19. Clones were read by immunoSEQ multiplex PCR, and TCRdb kept only the in-frame ones, dropping some. Altogether around 250,000 clones are present, around 80% being singletons, with the ten largest covering roughly 3.2%. The source material was peripheral blood. The receptors were gathered from a woman under 30 with acute or convalescent COVID-19.

The genes are TRBV5-1 and TRBJ2-2; the D gene is possibly TRBD1 (5 bases). From germline, CDR1 is SGHRS and CDR2 YFSETQ. Between the trimmed V and J ends, which lost 4 bases and 6 bases, there was a span of 16 bases. CDR3 size: 15 residues. The CDR3 DNA is TGCGCCAGCAGCACTCTGGCCCAGGGCTCCGGGGAGCTGTTTTTT. Protein: CASSTLAQGSGELFF.

The chain couples TRBV28 to TRBJ2-7; a possible D gene is TRBD2 (5 bases). CDR1 is MDHEN, CDR2 SYDVKM, per germline. This CDR3 has 15 amino acids. Trimming pared 3 bases from V and 0 bases from J, leaving 12 bases between. CDR3 loop: CASSFEGASSYEQYF. The DNA of the CDR3 is TGTGCCAGCAGTTTTGAGGGCGCAAGCTCCTACGAGCAGTACTTC.

This clone was observed a few times. The V and J genes are TRBV24-1 and TRBJ1-1; maybe TRBD1 (5 bases). Germline loops: CDR1 KGHDR, CDR2 SFDVKD. The CDR3 is 10 amino acids. Trimming left V 8 bases short and J 9 bases short, with 9 bases between. The CDR3, as DNA: TGTGCCACCAAGGGGAAACAAGCTTTCTTT. Translated: CATKGKQAFF.

The V gene is TRBV3-1 (or the pseudogene TRBV3-2), the J gene TRBJ2-3, with TRBD1 identical over 7 bases. The CDR3 covers 12 residues. Unmatched junction bases numbered 4, after V lost 5 bases and J lost 8 bases. Germline loops: CDR1 LGHDT, CDR2 YNNKEL (reference sequence). The CDR3 DNA is TGTGCCAGCAGCGAGGGGGCAACTACGCAGTATTTT. It codes for CASSEGATTQYF.

V gene TRBV18 combines with J gene TRBJ1-1, with TRBD1 matching over 7 bases. V lost 2 bases, J lost 6 bases, and 3 bases stayed unmatched. The germline gives CDR1 KGHSH, CDR2 LQKENI. The CDR3 totals 13 residues. The CDR3 DNA is TGTGCCAGCTCACCAAGGGGGCCCGCTGAAGCTTTCTTT. This sequence encodes CASSPRGPAEAFF.

The V gene is TRBV9, the J gene TRBJ2-7; D gene ambiguous. Germline V gives CDR1 SGDLS, CDR2 YYNGEE. The CDR3 totals 13 residues. V was cut by 3 bases and J by 1 base, with 8 bases left in between. The CDR3 reads CASSALGSYEQYF. The CDR3 DNA reads as TGTGCCAGCAGCGCCCTAGGATCCTACGAGCAGTACTTC.

The chain recombines TRBV2 with TRBJ2-7, with TRBD1 matching over 11 bases. The CDR3 loop spans 15 amino acids. J lost 3 bases, V lost 3 bases, and 4 bases had no gene match. Germline V CDR1 and CDR2: SNHLY, FYNNEI. CDR3 amino acids: CASSEGGQGVYEQYF. In nucleotides, the CDR3 is TGTGCCAGCAGTGAGGGGGGACAGGGGGTCTACGAGCAGTACTTC.

The rearrangement joins TRBV19 to TRBJ1-4, with D possibly TRBD1 on 5 matching bases. V was shortened by 5 bases and J by 11 bases, with 15 bases between the two germline ends. Germline V lookup: CDR1 LNHDA, CDR2 SQIVND (reference sequence). The CDR3 runs 13 residues. The CDR3 sequence is CASSSQGRGKLFF. The DNA for the CDR3 is TGTGCCAGTAGTTCTCAAGGGAGGGGCAAACTGTTTTTT.

J is TRBJ1-2 and V is TRBV6-4; TRBD1 agrees at 12 bases. In germline, CDR1 is MRHNA, CDR2 SNTAGT. The CDR3 consists of 16 residues. Germline trimming cut 5 bases from V and 5 bases from J; bases unmatched to any gene: 9. The CDR3 region is CASSFGTGGTAYGYTF. The CDR3, as DNA: TGTGCCAGCAGTTTTGGGACAGGGGGCACCGCATATGGCTACACCTTC.

The chain couples TRBV18 to TRBJ2-5, with 14 nucleotides matching TRBD2. The CDR3 runs to 18 residues. V dropped 1 base and J dropped 5; count of bases not matched to a gene: 9. Per the germline V gene, CDR1 is KGHSH and CDR2 is LQKENI. The CDR3, as DNA: TGTGCCAGCTCACCACGGTTGGGACTAGCGGGAGTTACGGAGACCCAGTACTTC. Its translation is CASSPRLGLAGVTETQYF.

V and J are TRBV19 and TRBJ2-5; D unclear. Germline CDR1 and CDR2: LNHDA and SQIVND (reference sequence). The CDR3 spans 13 residues. The chain's CDR3 is CSSSNSYQETQYF. In nucleotides, the CDR3 is TGTTCTTCGTCGAACAGCTACCAAGAGACCCAGTACTTC.

The chain is built from TRBV7-2 and TRBJ2-7; 12 bases fit TRBD2. Germline values: CDR1 SGHTA, CDR2 FQGNSA. V was pared by 6 bases and J by 4 bases, with 10 bases of the junction left unmatched. The CDR3 covers 16 residues. In DNA form, the CDR3 reads TGTGCCAGCAGTTCAGAACTAGCGGGAGGCATTTACGAGCAGTACTTC. Translation gives CASSSELAGGIYEQYF.

This chain uses TRBV10-3 with TRBJ1-1, with 7 bases fitting TRBD1. The CDR3 totals 18 residues. J lost 4 bases, V lost 4 bases, and 18 bases had no gene match. Looked up from germline, CDR1 is ENHRY and CDR2 is SYGVKD. CDR3 sequence reads: CAISVEGRGSFHGTEAFF. CDR3 nucleotide sequence: TGTGCCATCAGTGTTGAGGGCAGGGGGAGTTTTCATGGCACTGAAGCTTTCTTT.

V usage is TRBV10-3 and J usage is TRBJ1-1; D possibly corresponds to TRBD1 (5 bases). CDR1 and CDR2 (germline): ENHRY, SYGVKD. The V gene lost 10 bases and the J gene lost 8 bases, with 14 bases spanning the gap. This CDR3 is 11 amino acids long. CDR3 sequence (DNA): TGTGCCACCCAGGGACTTAAGGAAGCTTTCTTT. Protein product: CATQGLKEAFF.

This clone was observed a few times. The chain is built from TRBV5-1 and TRBJ2-1; 11 bases match TRBD2. With V trimmed by 4 bases and J by 6 bases, 9 bases remained unmatched. The germline V gene encodes CDR1 SGHRS and CDR2 YFSETQ. The CDR3 runs 16 residues. The CDR3 spells CASSPLVAGGSNEQFF. Written as DNA, the CDR3 is TGCGCCAGCAGCCCCCTTGTAGCGGGAGGGTCCAATGAGCAGTTCTTC.

This chain uses TRBV11-1 with TRBJ1-1; possibly TRBD1 for D (6 bases). CDR1 is SGHAT and CDR2 is FQDESV in the germline V gene (reference sequence). The CDR3 spans 16 residues. V shed 1 base and J shed 6 bases, with 18 bases lying between them. The CDR3 loop reads CASSLGPGTTDAEAFF. The DNA for the CDR3 is TGTGCCAGCAGCTTAGGCCCCGGGACAACGGACGCTGAAGCTTTCTTT.